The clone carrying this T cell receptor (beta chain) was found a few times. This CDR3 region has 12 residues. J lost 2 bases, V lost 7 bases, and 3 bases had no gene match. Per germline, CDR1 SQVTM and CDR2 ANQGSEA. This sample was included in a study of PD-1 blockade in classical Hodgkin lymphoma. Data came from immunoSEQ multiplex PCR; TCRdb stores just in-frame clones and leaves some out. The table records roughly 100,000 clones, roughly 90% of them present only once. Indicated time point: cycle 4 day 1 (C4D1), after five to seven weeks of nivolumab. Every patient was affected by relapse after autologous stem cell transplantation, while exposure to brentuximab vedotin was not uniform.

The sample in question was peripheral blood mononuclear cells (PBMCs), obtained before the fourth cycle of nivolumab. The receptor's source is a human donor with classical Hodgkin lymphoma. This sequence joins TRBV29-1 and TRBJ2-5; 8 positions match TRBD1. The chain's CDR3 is CSAHRGQETQYF. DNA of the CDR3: TGCAGCGCCCACAGGGGGCAAGAGACCCAGTACTTC.